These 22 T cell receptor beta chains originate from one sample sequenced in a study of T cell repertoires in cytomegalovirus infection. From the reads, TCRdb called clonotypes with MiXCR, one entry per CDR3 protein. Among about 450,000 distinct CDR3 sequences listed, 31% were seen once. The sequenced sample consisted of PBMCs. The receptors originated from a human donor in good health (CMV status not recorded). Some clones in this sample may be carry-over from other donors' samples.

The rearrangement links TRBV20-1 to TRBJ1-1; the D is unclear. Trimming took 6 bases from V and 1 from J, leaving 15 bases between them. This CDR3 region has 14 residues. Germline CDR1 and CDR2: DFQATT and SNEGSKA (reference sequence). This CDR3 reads CSAKPPPANTEAFF. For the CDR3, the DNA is TGCAGTGCCAAACCCCCCCCGGCGAACACTGAAGCTTTCTTT.

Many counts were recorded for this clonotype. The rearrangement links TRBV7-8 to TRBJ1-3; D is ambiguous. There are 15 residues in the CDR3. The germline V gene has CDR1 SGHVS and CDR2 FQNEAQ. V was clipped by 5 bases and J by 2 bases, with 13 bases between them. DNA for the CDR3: TGTGCCAGCAGCCGACGCTCAGGCGCTGGAAACACCATATATTTT. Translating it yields CASSRRSGAGNTIYF.

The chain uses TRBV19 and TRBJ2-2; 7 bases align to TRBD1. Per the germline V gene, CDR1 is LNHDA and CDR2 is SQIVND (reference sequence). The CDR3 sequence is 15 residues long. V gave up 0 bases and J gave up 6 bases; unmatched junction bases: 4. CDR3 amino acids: CASSIEGTEAGELFF. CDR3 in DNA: TGTGCCAGTAGTATAGAGGGGACAGAGGCCGGGGAGCTGTTTTTT. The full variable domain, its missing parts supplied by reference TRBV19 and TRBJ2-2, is DGGITQSPKYLFRKEGQNVTLSCEQNLNHDAMYWYRQDPGQGLRLIYYSQIVNDFQKGDIAEGYSVSREKKESFPLTVTSAQKNPTAFYLCASSIEGTEAGELFFGEGSRLTVL.

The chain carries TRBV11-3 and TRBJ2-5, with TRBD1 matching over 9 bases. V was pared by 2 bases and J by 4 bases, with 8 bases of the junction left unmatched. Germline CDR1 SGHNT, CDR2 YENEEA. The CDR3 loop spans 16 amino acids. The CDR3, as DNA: TGTGCCAGCAGCTTAACGGGACAGGGAGAGAGAGAGACCCAGTACTTC. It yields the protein CASSLTGQGERETQYF.

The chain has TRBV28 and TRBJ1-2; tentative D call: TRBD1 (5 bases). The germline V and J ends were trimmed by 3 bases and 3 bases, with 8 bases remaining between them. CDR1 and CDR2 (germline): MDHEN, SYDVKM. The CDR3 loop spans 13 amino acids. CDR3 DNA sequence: TGTGCCAGCAGTTTGGTGGGGCACTATGGCTACACCTTC. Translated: CASSLVGHYGYTF.

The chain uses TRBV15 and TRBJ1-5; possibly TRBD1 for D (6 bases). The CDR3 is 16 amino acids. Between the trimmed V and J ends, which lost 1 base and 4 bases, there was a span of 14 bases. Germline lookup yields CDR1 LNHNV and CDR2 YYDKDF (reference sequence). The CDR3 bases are TGTGCCACCAGCAGAGGTGCCAGGGGTAGTAATCAGCCCCAGCATTTT. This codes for CATSRGARGSNQPQHF.

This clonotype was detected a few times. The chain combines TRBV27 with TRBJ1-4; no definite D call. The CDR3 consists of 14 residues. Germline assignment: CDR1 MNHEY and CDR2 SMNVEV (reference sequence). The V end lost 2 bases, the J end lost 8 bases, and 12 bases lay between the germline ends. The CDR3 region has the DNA TGTGCCAGCAGTTTACGGGCGGGTGGCGAAAAACTGTTTTTT. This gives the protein CASSLRAGGEKLFF.

The CDR3 region has the DNA TGTGCCAGCAGCAAACTTGAAGGGCGGAACTATGGCTACACCTTC. Translated, it gives CASSKLEGRNYGYTF. The genes are TRBV12-3 or TRBV12-4 and TRBJ1-2; D uncertain. V lost 6 bases and J 2 bases, leaving 16 bases between the germline ends. The CDR3 totals 15 residues.

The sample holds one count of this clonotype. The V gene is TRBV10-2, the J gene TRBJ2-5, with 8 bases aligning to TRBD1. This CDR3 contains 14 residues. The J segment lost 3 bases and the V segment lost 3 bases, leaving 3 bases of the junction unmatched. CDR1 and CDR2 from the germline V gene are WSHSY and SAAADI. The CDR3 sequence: CASSDLDREETQYF. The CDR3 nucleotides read TGCGCCAGCAGTGATTTGGACAGGGAAGAGACCCAGTACTTC.

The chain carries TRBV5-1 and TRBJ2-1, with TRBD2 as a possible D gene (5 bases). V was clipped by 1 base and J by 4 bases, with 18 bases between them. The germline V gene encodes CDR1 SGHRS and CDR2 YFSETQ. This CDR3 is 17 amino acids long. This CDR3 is CASSLRVRGTTYNEQFF. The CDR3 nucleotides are TGCGCCAGCAGCTTGAGGGTCCGGGGAACTACATACAATGAGCAGTTCTTC.

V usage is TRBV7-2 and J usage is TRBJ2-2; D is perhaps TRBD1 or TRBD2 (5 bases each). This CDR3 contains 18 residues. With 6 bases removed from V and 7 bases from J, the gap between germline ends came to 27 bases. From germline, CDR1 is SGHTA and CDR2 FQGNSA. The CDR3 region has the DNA TGTGCCAGCAGATTATCGGGTCTCGTGGGGGTGCCCGTCGGGGAGCTGTTTTTT. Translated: CASRLSGLVGVPVGELFF.

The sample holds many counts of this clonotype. DNA of the CDR3: TGTGCCAGCAGTTTTCGAGTTCAGGCCTCGTCTAGCAATCAGCCCCAGCATTTT. It is translated as CASSFRVQASSSNQPQHF. V and J are TRBV12-3 or TRBV12-4 and TRBJ1-5; D is undetermined. The V gene lost 3 bases and the J gene lost 0 bases, with 18 bases spanning the gap. The CDR3 totals 18 residues.

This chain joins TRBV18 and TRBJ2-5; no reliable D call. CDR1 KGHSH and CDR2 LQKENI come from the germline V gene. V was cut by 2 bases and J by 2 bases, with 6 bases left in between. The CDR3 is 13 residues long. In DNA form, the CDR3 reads TGTGCCAGCTCACCAAGCCATCAAGAGACCCAGTACTTC. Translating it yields CASSPSHQETQYF.

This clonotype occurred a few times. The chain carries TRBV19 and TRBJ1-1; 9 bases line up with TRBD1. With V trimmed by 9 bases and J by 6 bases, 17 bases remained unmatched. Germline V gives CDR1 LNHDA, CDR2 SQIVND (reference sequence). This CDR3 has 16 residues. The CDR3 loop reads CASRPGQGLQKAEAFF. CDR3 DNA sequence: TGTGCCAGCCGACCCGGACAGGGGCTACAGAAGGCTGAAGCTTTCTTT.

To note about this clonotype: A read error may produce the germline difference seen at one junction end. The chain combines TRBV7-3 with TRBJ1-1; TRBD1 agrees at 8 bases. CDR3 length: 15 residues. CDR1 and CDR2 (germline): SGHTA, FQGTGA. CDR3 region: CAISAGTGGNTEAFF. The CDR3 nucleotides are TGTGCCATCAGCGCCGGGACAGGCGGAAACACTGAAGCTTTCTTT.

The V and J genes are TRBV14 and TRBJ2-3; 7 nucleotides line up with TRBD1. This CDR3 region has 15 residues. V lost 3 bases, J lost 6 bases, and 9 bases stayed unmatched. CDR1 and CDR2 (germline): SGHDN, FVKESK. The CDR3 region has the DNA TGTGCCAGCAGCCACCGACAGGGCCTGGTGGATACGCAGTATTTT. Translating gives CASSHRQGLVDTQYF. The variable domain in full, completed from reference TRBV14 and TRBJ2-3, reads EAGVTQFPSHSVIEKGQTVTLRCDPISGHDNLYWYRRVMGKEIKFLLHFVKESKQDESGMPNNRFLAERTGGTYSTLKVQPAELEDSGVYFCASSHRQGLVDTQYFGPGTRLTVL.

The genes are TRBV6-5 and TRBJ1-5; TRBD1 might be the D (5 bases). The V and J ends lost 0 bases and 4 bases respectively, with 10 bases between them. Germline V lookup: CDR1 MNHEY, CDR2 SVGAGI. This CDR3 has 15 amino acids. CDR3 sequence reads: CASSYSGVGNQPQHF. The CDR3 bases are TGTGCCAGCAGTTACTCGGGGGTGGGTAATCAGCCCCAGCATTTT.

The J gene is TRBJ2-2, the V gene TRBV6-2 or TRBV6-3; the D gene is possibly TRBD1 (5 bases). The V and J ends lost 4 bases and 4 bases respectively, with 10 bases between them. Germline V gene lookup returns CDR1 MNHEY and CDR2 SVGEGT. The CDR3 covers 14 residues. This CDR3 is CASSWGSTTGELFF. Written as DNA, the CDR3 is TGTGCCAGCAGTTGGGGCAGTACCACCGGGGAGCTGTTTTTT.

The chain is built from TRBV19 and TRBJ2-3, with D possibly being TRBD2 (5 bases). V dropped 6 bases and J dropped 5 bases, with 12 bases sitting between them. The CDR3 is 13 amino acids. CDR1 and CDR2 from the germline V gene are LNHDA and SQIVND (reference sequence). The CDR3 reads CASRMLAGDTQYF. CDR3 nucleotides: TGTGCCAGTAGGATGCTAGCTGGAGATACGCAGTATTTT.

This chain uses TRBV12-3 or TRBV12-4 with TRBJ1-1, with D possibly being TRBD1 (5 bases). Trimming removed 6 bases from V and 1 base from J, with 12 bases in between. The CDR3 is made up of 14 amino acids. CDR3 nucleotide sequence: TGTGCCAGCAGAAAGGGACGGAGGAACACTGAAGCTTTCTTT. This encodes CASRKGRRNTEAFF.

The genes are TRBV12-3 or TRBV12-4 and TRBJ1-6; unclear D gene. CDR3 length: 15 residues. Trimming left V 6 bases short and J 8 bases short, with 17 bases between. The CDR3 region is CASSRRGSGDSPLHF. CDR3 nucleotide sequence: TGTGCCAGCAGCCGTCGCGGCTCAGGAGATTCACCCCTCCACTTT.

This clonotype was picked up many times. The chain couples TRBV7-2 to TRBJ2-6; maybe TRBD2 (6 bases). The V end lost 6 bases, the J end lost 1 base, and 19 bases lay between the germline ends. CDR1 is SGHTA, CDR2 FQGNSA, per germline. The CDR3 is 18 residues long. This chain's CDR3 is CASSTQGRGISGANVLTF. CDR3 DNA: TGTGCCAGCAGTACACAAGGTCGGGGGATTTCTGGGGCCAACGTCCTGACTTTC.